Below are 12 T cell receptor beta chains sequenced from a single sample in a study of T cells in Graves' hyperthyroidism and ophthalmopathy. Amplified TCR beta CDR3 regions came from RNA transcripts. Using the HTBI primer set, a first-round RT-PCR was run on the TCR CDR3. TCRdb redid the calling of the multiplex PCR reads with MiXCR, one entry per CDR3 protein. Among 550,000 to 800,000 distinct CDR3 sequences, around 15% were seen once, and the ten largest hold 8.4%. The sequenced material came from blood. The receptors derive from a man younger than 35 with Graves' hyperthyroidism.

CDR3 DNA sequence: TGTGCCATCAGTGATAACACACTAAGGGAGCAGTACTTC. Amino acid sequence: CAISDNTLREQYF. The J gene is TRBJ2-7, the V gene TRBV10-3; D is undetermined. V was trimmed by 3 bases and J by 7 bases, leaving 13 bases between them. CDR1 is ENHRY and CDR2 is SYGVKD in the germline V gene. This CDR3 region has 13 residues.

This clonotype was seen repeatedly, ten times or more. The V and J genes are TRBV6-1 and TRBJ2-7, with 14 nucleotides matching TRBD2. This CDR3 contains 16 residues. With 3 bases clipped from V and 5 bases from J, the junction kept 6 bases outside the gene matches. CDR1 and CDR2 (germline): MNHNS, SASEGT. The CDR3 DNA is TGTGCCAGCAGTGACGCGGGACTAGCGGGAGTCGACGAGCAGTACTTC. As protein: CASSDAGLAGVDEQYF.

This clonotype was counted many times. V and J are TRBV30 and TRBJ2-1, with TRBD1 matching over 8 bases. The trim removed 4 bases at V and 7 bases at J, leaving 9 bases unmatched. This CDR3 spans 14 amino acids. Per the germline V gene, CDR1 is GTSNPN and CDR2 is SVGIG (reference sequence). CDR3 bases: TGTGCCTGGAAAAGGGACAGGCAACTAAATGAGCAGTTCTTC. Translating gives CAWKRDRQLNEQFF.

The rearrangement joins TRBV6-1 to TRBJ1-5; 7 nucleotides agree with TRBD1. The CDR3 covers 16 residues. The V gene end was trimmed by 2 bases and the J gene end by 2 bases; junction bases not matched to a gene: 6. Germline CDR1 is MNHNS and CDR2 is SASEGT. CDR3 nucleotide sequence: TGTGCCAGCAGTGAAAAACAGGGGTACGGCAATCAGCCCCAGCATTTT. Translated, it gives CASSEKQGYGNQPQHF.

The table lists this clonotype with a few counts. The chain combines TRBV5-5 with TRBJ2-7; D is uncertain. Germline assignment: CDR1 SGHKS and CDR2 YYEKEE (reference sequence). Trimming removed 1 base from V and 6 bases from J, with 17 bases in between. This CDR3 comprises 15 residues. CDR3 sequence reads: CASSLTPMRESEQYF. The CDR3 DNA sequence: TGTGCCAGCAGCTTGACCCCCATGCGCGAGTCCGAGCAGTACTTC.

In this sample, this clonotype turned up many times. The CDR3 here is CASSYESGNTDTQYF. DNA for the CDR3: TGTGCCAGCAGTTACGAAAGCGGAAACACAGATACGCAGTATTTT. The chain uses TRBV6-5 and TRBJ2-3, with a weak D call TRBD2 (5 bases). This CDR3 spans 15 amino acids. From germline, CDR1 is MNHEY and CDR2 SVGAGI. Trimming cost V 2 bases and J 2 bases, with 11 bases left between them.

This clonotype came up a few times. This rearrangement joins TRBV2 to TRBJ2-5, with TRBD2 identical over 7 bases. Trimming removed 10 bases from V and 1 base from J; junction bases left unmatched: 9. The germline V gene encodes CDR1 SNHLY and CDR2 FYNNEI. This CDR3 is built from 14 residues. The CDR3 DNA follows: TGTGCCATGAGGGAGGGGATGAGCCAAGAGACCCAGTACTTC. This sequence encodes CAMREGMSQETQYF. The whole variable domain, remainder taken from reference TRBV2 and TRBJ2-5, is EPEVTQTPSHQVTQMGQEVILRCVPISNHLYFYWYRQILGQKVEFLVSFYNNEISEKSEIFDDQFSVERPDGSNFTLKIRSTKLEDSAMYFCAMREGMSQETQYFGPGTRLLVL.

The chain joins TRBV11-2 to TRBJ1-2, with no clear D. CDR1 SGHAT and CDR2 FQNNGV come from the germline V gene. The CDR3 length is 14 residues. V was clipped by 2 bases and J by 6 bases, with 13 bases between them. CDR3: CASSLSVTDHGYTF. CDR3 nucleotide sequence: TGTGCCAGCAGCTTATCGGTCACTGACCATGGCTACACCTTC.

This clonotype was recorded many times. This chain joins TRBV18 and TRBJ1-5, with 9 bases identical to TRBD1. Germline assignment: CDR1 KGHSH and CDR2 LQKENI. CDR3 size: 15 residues. V shed 2 bases and J 1 base; nucleotides not matched to a gene: 0. CDR3 sequence reads: CASSPGQGSNQPQHF. For the CDR3, the DNA is TGTGCCAGCTCACCAGGACAGGGGAGCAATCAGCCCCAGCATTTT.

This clonotype was detected a few times. The chain joins TRBV30 to TRBJ2-3, with TRBD2 identical over 10 bases. Looked up from germline, CDR1 is GTSNPN and CDR2 is SVGIG (reference sequence). The CDR3 is 14 residues long. The ends lost 6 bases at V and 1 base at J; junction bases unmatched: 4. DNA for the CDR3: TGTGCCTGCGTGGGGACTAGCGGCACAGATACGCAGTATTTT. This sequence encodes CACVGTSGTDTQYF.

This clonotype was found many times. V gene TRBV27 combines with J gene TRBJ2-5; D is perhaps TRBD2 (6 bases). This CDR3 is built from 14 residues. Germline loops: CDR1 MNHEY, CDR2 SMNVEV (reference sequence). V dropped 4 bases and J dropped 0 bases, with 9 bases sitting between them. The CDR3 protein is CASSSGLHQETQYF. Written as DNA, the CDR3 is TGTGCCAGCAGTTCGGGACTGCACCAAGAGACCCAGTACTTC.

This clonotype was seen more than once but under ten times. The chain combines TRBV28 with TRBJ2-7; D remains ambiguous. This CDR3 comprises 13 residues. CDR1 is MDHEN, CDR2 SYDVKM, per germline. V lost 6 bases, J lost 4 bases, and 13 bases lay in between. CDR3 in DNA: TGTGCCAGCAGAGGATTAGATATTTACGAGCAGTACTTC. This translates into CASRGLDIYEQYF.